The clone carrying this T cell receptor beta chain has a count of ten or more. What it binds is unknown. The data originate from a study of early T cells in non-severe SARS-CoV-2 infection. Study-wide findings and caveats: VDJdb matching, biased toward anti-spike CD8 responses, missed private and CD4 specificities.

One entry per CDR3 protein results from TCRdb running MiXCR on the 5' RACE reads. In the table there are 50,000 or so distinct CDR3 sequences, around 14% of which are singletons. This CDR3 contains 11 residues. Sample: whole blood. This clonotype originated in an adult who was a healthcare worker with PCR-confirmed SARS-CoV-2 infection or an uninfected control (not recorded which). The chain carries TRBV21-1 and TRBJ2-1. TRBV21-1 is a pseudogene locus. The DNA of the CDR3 is TGTGCCAGCAGCAAACATAATGAGCAGTTCTTC. Translated: CASSKHNEQFF.